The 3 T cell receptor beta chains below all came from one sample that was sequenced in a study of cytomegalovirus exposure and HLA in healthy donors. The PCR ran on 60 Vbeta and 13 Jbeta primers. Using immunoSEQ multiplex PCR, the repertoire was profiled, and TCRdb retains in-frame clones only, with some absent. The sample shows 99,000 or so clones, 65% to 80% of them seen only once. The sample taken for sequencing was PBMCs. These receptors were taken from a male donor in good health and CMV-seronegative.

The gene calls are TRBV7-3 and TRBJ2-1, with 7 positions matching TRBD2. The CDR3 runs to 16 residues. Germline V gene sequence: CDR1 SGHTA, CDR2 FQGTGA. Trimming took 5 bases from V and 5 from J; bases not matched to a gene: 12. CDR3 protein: CASSGSGTAEDNEQFF. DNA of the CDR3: TGTGCCAGCAGCGGAAGCGGGACGGCTGAGGACAATGAGCAGTTCTTC.

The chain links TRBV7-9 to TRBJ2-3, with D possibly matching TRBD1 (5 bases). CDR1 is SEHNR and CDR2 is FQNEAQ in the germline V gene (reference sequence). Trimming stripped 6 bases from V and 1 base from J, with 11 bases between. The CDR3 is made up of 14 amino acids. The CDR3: CASRPPGRTDTQYF. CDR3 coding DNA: TGTGCCAGCAGACCCCCAGGGCGCACAGATACGCAGTATTTT.

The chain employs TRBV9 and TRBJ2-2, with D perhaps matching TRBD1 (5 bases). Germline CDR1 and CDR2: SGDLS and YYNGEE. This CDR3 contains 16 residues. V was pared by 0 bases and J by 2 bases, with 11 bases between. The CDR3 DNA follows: TGTGCCAGCAGCGTAGATCAGGGCCTTAACACCGGGGAGCTGTTTTTT. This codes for CASSVDQGLNTGELFF.